These T cell receptor beta chains were read from a single sample in a study of blood T cell repertoires in COVID-19. TCRdb keeps only in-frame clones here, not all; method: immunoSEQ multiplex PCR. This sample has over 300,000 clones, with 83% found just once. The sample consisted of peripheral blood. All receptors derive from a woman aged 45-65 years with acute or convalescent COVID-19. The CDR3 runs from the conserved cysteine through the conserved F or W. Each record gives: clone size, J gene, V gene, D gene, CDR3 protein, CDR3 DNA. A D gene is named only where the DNA matches it firmly. Clone size, where shown, is once, few, many, or a class for clones that have expanded.

size: NA
J: TRBJ1-1
V: TRBV7-9
D: TRBD1
CDR3: CASSPPDRGAFF
DNA: TGTGCCAGCAGCCCCCCGGACAGGGGAGCTTTCTTT

size: NA
J: TRBJ1-5
V: TRBV30
D: NA
CDR3: CAWSAIGGGNQPQHF
DNA: TGTGCCTGGAGTGCTATCGGAGGTGGCAATCAGCCCCAGCATTTT

size: NA
J: TRBJ2-3
V: TRBV6-6
D: TRBD2
CDR3: CASKSSGGFTDTQYF
DNA: TGTGCCAGCAAGAGTAGCGGGGGGTTCACAGATACGCAGTATTTT

size: few
J: TRBJ2-3
V: TRBV24-1
D: TRBD2
CDR3: CATSEASGGSTDTQYF
DNA: TGTGCCACCAGTGAAGCTAGCGGGGGGAGCACAGATACGCAGTATTTT

size: NA
J: TRBJ2-6
V: TRBV5-1
D: NA
CDR3: CASSFDGTPGTNVLTF
DNA: TGCGCCAGCAGCTTCGACGGAACCCCGGGAACCAACGTCCTGACTTTC

size: NA
J: TRBJ1-2
V: TRBV28
D: NA
CDR3: CASSSRVGGYTF
DNA: TGTGCCAGCAGTTCCAGGGTGGGTGGCTACACCTTC

size: NA
J: TRBJ1-2
V: TRBV12-3/TRBV12-4
D: NA
CDR3: CASSRQSNYGYTF
DNA: TGTGCCAGCAGTAGACAGAGTAACTATGGCTACACCTTC

size: once
J: TRBJ1-5
V: TRBV18
D: NA
CDR3: CASARGSNQPQHF
DNA: TGTGCCAGCGCGCGGGGGAGCAATCAGCCCCAGCATTTT

size: NA
J: TRBJ1-4
V: TRBV3-1/TRBV3-2
D: NA
CDR3: CASSYIGGEKLFF
DNA: TGTGCCAGCAGCTATATCGGGGGGGAAAAACTGTTTTTT

size: NA
J: TRBJ2-1
V: TRBV7-8
D: TRBD2
CDR3: CASSKQRGGSYNEQFF
DNA: TGTGCCAGCAGCAAGCAGCGGGGGGGCTCCTACAATGAGCAGTTCTTC

size: NA
J: TRBJ1-2
V: TRBV7-2
D: TRBD1
CDR3: CASSVQGYGYTF
DNA: TGTGCCAGCAGCGTACAGGGGTACGGCTACACCTTC

size: NA
J: TRBJ1-1
V: TRBV27
D: NA
CDR3: CASSFQGPPWMEAFF
DNA: TGTGCCAGCAGTTTCCAGGGGCCGCCGTGGATGGAAGCTTTCTTT

size: NA
J: TRBJ2-1
V: TRBV7-9
D: TRBD2
CDR3: CASIGGLAMNEQFF
DNA: TGTGCCAGCATAGGTGGACTAGCGATGAATGAGCAGTTCTTC

size: once
J: TRBJ1-2
V: TRBV5-6
D: NA
CDR3: CASSPDGEGGWDGYTF
DNA: TGTGCCAGCAGCCCGGACGGGGAGGGTGGATGGGATGGCTACACCTTC

size: NA
J: TRBJ2-5
V: TRBV7-2
D: TRBD2
CDR3: CASSSEGLAVQEIRDF
DNA: TGTGCCAGCAGCTCCGAGGGACTAGCGGTACAAGAGATTAGGGACTTC

size: NA
J: TRBJ2-1
V: TRBV5-1
D: TRBD2
CDR3: CASTNRLAAGSYNEQFF
DNA: TGCGCCAGCACTAATCGACTAGCGGCGGGATCCTACAATGAGCAGTTCTTC

size: once
J: TRBJ2-1
V: TRBV24-1
D: NA
CDR3: CATSDQRAAAGEQFF
DNA: TGTGCCACCAGTGATCAGAGGGCCGCCGCGGGTGAGCAGTTCTTC

size: NA
J: TRBJ2-1
V: TRBV5-1
D: NA
CDR3: CASSLEGYSYNEQFF
DNA: TGCGCCAGCAGCTTGGAGGGGTACTCCTACAATGAGCAGTTCTTC

size: NA
J: TRBJ1-2
V: TRBV19
D: NA
CDR3: CASSILSGQGYTF
DNA: TGTGCCAGTAGTATCTTGAGCGGGCAAGGCTACACCTTC

size: NA
J: TRBJ1-1
V: TRBV9
D: NA
CDR3: CASSSGSGNTEAFF
DNA: TGTGCCAGCAGCTCCGGTTCGGGGAACACTGAAGCTTTCTTT

size: NA
J: TRBJ2-7
V: TRBV18
D: NA
CDR3: CASSQGGNNYEQYF
DNA: TGTGCCAGCTCACAAGGGGGTAACAACTACGAGCAGTACTTC

size: NA
J: TRBJ1-3
V: TRBV30
D: NA
CDR3: CAWRDWNTIYF
DNA: TGTGCCTGGAGGGACTGGAACACCATATATTTT

size: NA
J: TRBJ2-3
V: TRBV19
D: TRBD1
CDR3: CASRSGTDTDTQYF
DNA: TGTGCCAGTAGATCCGGGACAGACACAGATACGCAGTATTTT

size: NA
J: TRBJ1-5
V: TRBV24-1
D: NA
CDR3: CATRAGLGQPQHF
DNA: TGTGCCACCAGGGCGGGTTTAGGCCAGCCCCAGCATTTT